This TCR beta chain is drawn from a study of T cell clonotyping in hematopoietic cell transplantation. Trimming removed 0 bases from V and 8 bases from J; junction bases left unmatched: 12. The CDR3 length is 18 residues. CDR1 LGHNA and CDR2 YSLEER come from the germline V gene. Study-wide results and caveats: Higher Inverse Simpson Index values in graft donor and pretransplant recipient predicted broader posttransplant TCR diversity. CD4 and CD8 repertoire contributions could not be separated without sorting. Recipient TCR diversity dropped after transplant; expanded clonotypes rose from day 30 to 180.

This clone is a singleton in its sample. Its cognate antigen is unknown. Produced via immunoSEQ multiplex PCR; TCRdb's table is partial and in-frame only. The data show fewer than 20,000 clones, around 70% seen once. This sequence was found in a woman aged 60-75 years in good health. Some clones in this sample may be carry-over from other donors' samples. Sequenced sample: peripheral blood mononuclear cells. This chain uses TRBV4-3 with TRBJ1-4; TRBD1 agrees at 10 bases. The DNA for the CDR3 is TGCGCCAGCAGCCAAGATTTGACGCACGGGACAGGGGACGAAAAACTGTTTTTT. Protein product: CASSQDLTHGTGDEKLFF.